Below are 17 T cell receptor beta chains sequenced from a single sample in a study of blood T cell repertoires in COVID-19 (TCRdb year 2020). The method behind the library was the immunoSEQ multiplex PCR assay. The table comes from immuneACCESS by way of TCRdb, which keeps in-frame sequences with V and J called. Part of the clones is missing from these tables; in studies checked, under half for an unresolved V gene and the rest for unknown reasons. Present in this sample are roughly 180,000 clones, approximately 84% of which were seen just once. Of the sample, approximately 5.4% falls within the top ten clones. The sequenced sample was peripheral blood. All receptors come from a woman aged 50 to 60 with COVID-19, enrolled during active disease.

The V call is TRBV5-8, the J call TRBJ2-2; the match to TRBD2 covers 10 bases. Losses at the gene ends were 2 bases for V and 6 bases for J; bases not matched to a gene: 4. This CDR3 spans 15 amino acids. The germline gives CDR1 SGHTS, CDR2 YDEGEE. The CDR3 coding sequence is TGTGCCAGCAGCTTTCCTCTAGCGGGGGCCGGGGAGCTGTTTTTT. Protein sequence: CASSFPLAGAGELFF.

The chain couples TRBV6-6 to TRBJ1-1; D unresolved. CDR1 is MNHNY and CDR2 is SVGAGI in the germline V gene (reference sequence). This CDR3 has 13 residues. V was trimmed by 4 bases and J by 1 base, leaving 7 bases between them. CDR3 loop: CASSFPENTEAFF. In DNA, the CDR3 is TGTGCCAGCAGTTTCCCAGAGAACACTGAAGCTTTCTTT.

This clone came up once. The chain has TRBV28 and TRBJ2-7; TRBD1 is a possible D gene (5 bases). Trimming shortened V by 2 bases and J by 4 bases, and 9 bases separated the two germline ends. From germline, CDR1 is MDHEN and CDR2 SYDVKM. The CDR3 is 13 amino acids. As DNA, the CDR3 is TGTGCCAGCAGTTTACAGGGTCTTTACGAGCAGTACTTC. It yields the protein CASSLQGLYEQYF.

The CDR3 nucleotides read TGTGCCACCAGTGACCAAAACGCGATTCAGTTCTTC. Encoded protein: CATSDQNAIQFF. The genes are TRBV24-1 and TRBJ2-1, with D hard to call. The CDR3 consists of 12 residues. Germline V gene sequence: CDR1 KGHDR, CDR2 SFDVKD. V gave up 4 bases and J gave up 13 bases, with 13 bases separating them.

The chain recombines TRBV3-1 (or the pseudogene TRBV3-2) with TRBJ2-2, with 11 nucleotides matching TRBD2. The CDR3 covers 16 residues. J gave up 6 bases and V 0 bases, and 3 bases lay outside the gene matches. Germline CDR1 reads LGHDT; CDR2 reads YNNKEL (reference sequence). The CDR3 is CASSQEGSGGAGELFF. As DNA, the CDR3 is TGTGCCAGCAGCCAAGAAGGTAGCGGGGGGGCCGGGGAGCTGTTTTTT.

This chain links TRBV9 with TRBJ2-1; 11 nucleotides align to TRBD2. Unmatched junction bases numbered 6, after V lost 3 bases and J lost 7 bases. The CDR3 contains 15 residues. Germline-derived CDR1 and CDR2 are SGDLS and YYNGEE. The CDR3 region is CASSADRTSGNEQFF. Written as DNA, the CDR3 is TGTGCCAGCAGCGCCGATCGGACTAGCGGGAATGAGCAGTTCTTC.

The chain has TRBV11-3 and TRBJ2-5, with 8 bases that match TRBD2. The CDR3 runs to 15 residues. With V trimmed by 5 bases and J by 1 base, 6 bases remained unmatched. CDR1 is SGHNT, CDR2 YENEEA, per germline. This CDR3 is CASSPGTSLQETQYF. CDR3 coding DNA: TGTGCCAGCAGCCCTGGGACTAGTCTCCAAGAGACCCAGTACTTC.

The chain uses TRBV3-1 (or the pseudogene TRBV3-2) and TRBJ1-3; D is unclear. Germline-derived CDR1 and CDR2 are LGHDT and YNNKEL (reference sequence). V was trimmed by 5 bases and J by 3 bases, leaving 14 bases between them. This CDR3 comprises 15 residues. CDR3 bases: TGTGCCAGCAGCTCTAAACGGGGTAGTGGAAACACCATATATTTT. The encoded protein is CASSSKRGSGNTIYF.

This clone was found once. The CDR3: CASSQDNSGNTIYF. In DNA, the CDR3 is TGCGCCAGCAGCCAGGACAATTCTGGAAACACCATATATTTT. The chain links TRBV5-1 to TRBJ1-3, with D tentatively TRBD1 (5 bases). Germline loops: CDR1 SGHRS, CDR2 YFSETQ. This CDR3 has 14 residues. V was clipped by 4 bases and J by 1 base, with 9 bases between them.

Only one count was recorded for this clone. The chain uses TRBV28 and TRBJ2-5; 9 bases line up with TRBD1. V dropped 6 bases and J dropped 2; count of bases not matched to a gene: 7. From germline, CDR1 is MDHEN and CDR2 SYDVKM. The CDR3 contains 15 residues. CDR3 region: CASSDPGTGQETQYF. The CDR3 bases are TGTGCCAGCAGCGACCCCGGGACAGGGCAAGAGACCCAGTACTTC.

This chain joins TRBV29-1 and TRBJ2-2, with D possibly TRBD1 on 8 matching bases. Germline CDR1 is SQVTM and CDR2 is ANQGSEA. V was cut by 4 bases and J by 6 bases, with 15 bases left in between. CDR3 length: 14 residues. The chain's CDR3 is CSVVRQGRAGELFF. DNA for the CDR3: TGCAGCGTTGTAAGACAGGGGAGGGCCGGGGAGCTGTTTTTT.

The sample holds a few counts of this clone. The chain couples TRBV30 to TRBJ1-6; D call uncertain. This CDR3 is built from 16 residues. Germline V CDR1 and CDR2: GTSNPN, SVGIG (reference sequence). Trimming took 2 bases from V and 0 from J, leaving 11 bases between them. The CDR3 reads CAWSRKESSYNSPLHF. The CDR3 nucleotides are TGTGCCTGGAGTAGAAAGGAGAGCTCCTATAATTCACCCCTCCACTTT.

The chain uses TRBV19 and TRBJ1-1; TRBD1 matches at 9 bases. The CDR3 covers 14 residues. From germline, CDR1 is LNHDA and CDR2 SQIVND (reference sequence). V shed 4 bases, J shed 1 base, and the junction held 1 base outside the gene matches. The CDR3 nucleotides are TGTGCCAGTAGTACGGACAGGGGGAACACTGAAGCTTTCTTT. It specifies CASSTDRGNTEAFF.

V is TRBV3-1 (or the pseudogene TRBV3-2) and J is TRBJ2-3; TRBD2 matches at 10 bases. Germline V gives CDR1 LGHDT, CDR2 YNNKEL (reference sequence). This CDR3 has 16 residues. The trim removed 4 bases at V and 1 base at J, leaving 5 bases unmatched. The CDR3 nucleotides read TGTGCCAGCAGCCCTACCGGGACTAGCGGCACAGATACGCAGTATTTT. This gives the protein CASSPTGTSGTDTQYF.

V usage is TRBV30 and J usage is TRBJ2-5; weak D call: TRBD1 (5 bases). The CDR3 contains 13 residues. V was cut by 1 base and J by 4 bases, with 10 bases left in between. The germline gives CDR1 GTSNPN, CDR2 SVGIG (reference sequence). The CDR3, as DNA: TGTGCCTGGAGTGGACAGCTGGTAGAGACCCAGTACTTC. This encodes CAWSGQLVETQYF. The whole variable domain, remainder taken from reference TRBV30 and TRBJ2-5, is SQTIHQWPATLVQPVGSPLSLECTVEGTSNPNLYWYRQAAGRGLQLLFYSVGIGQISSEVPQNLSASRPQDRQFILSSKKLLLSDSGFYLCAWSGQLVETQYFGPGTRLLVL.

The CDR3 protein is CASSALAGAYNEQFF. CDR3 DNA: TGTGCCAGCAGCGCCCTAGCGGGGGCCTACAATGAGCAGTTCTTC. The rearrangement uses TRBV5-5 and TRBJ2-1, with 10 bases lining up with TRBD2. Trimming took 4 bases from V and 2 from J; bases not matched to a gene: 3. Germline CDR1 reads SGHKS; CDR2 reads YYEKEE (reference sequence). The CDR3 consists of 15 residues.

This clone occurred a few times. The chain uses TRBV6-5 and TRBJ2-7; unclear D gene. The CDR3 spans 13 residues. Germline CDR1 MNHEY, CDR2 SVGAGI. V shed 6 bases and J shed 3 bases, with 12 bases lying between them. The CDR3 bases are TGTGCCAGCAGACAGTCCACCTTCTACGAGCAGTACTTC. Encoded protein: CASRQSTFYEQYF.